Listed below are T cell receptor beta chains from one sample, sequenced in a study of beta chain features in type 1 diabetes. The method was immunoSEQ multiplex PCR; TCRdb's version includes in-frame clones alone and lacks a portion of them. The sample has about 390,000 clones; 9.6% are singletons. Source material: central memory CD4+ T cells from blood. The receptors were gathered from a young man with type 1 diabetes. Both conserved end residues are part of each CDR3. The D gene is left open where the match is weak. Some rows have no size entry. The others give once, few or many, or a class for an expanded clone.

>TRBD1|TRBV6-5|TRBJ2-2|-
CASSYRGTESGELFF
TGTGCCAGCAGTTACAGAGGGACAGAGTCCGGGGAGCTGTTTTTT
>TRBD2|TRBV2|TRBJ2-1|-
CASSTSGRGNEQFF
TGTGCCAGCAGTACTAGCGGGAGGGGCAATGAGCAGTTCTTC
>-|TRBV5-1|TRBJ2-5|few
CASSRERETQYF
TGCGCCAGCAGCAGGGAGCGGGAGACCCAGTACTTC
>-|TRBV6-1|TRBJ2-7|few
CASSEEGHGEGQYF
TGTGCCAGCAGTGAAGAGGGACACGGGGAGGGGCAGTACTTC
>-|TRBV18|TRBJ2-7|many
CASSPQPFGDEQYF
TGTGCCAGCTCACCCCAGCCCTTTGGCGACGAGCAGTACTTC
>TRBD1|TRBV6-1|TRBJ1-1|few
CASRGTAMNTEAFF
TGTGCCAGCAGGGGGACAGCTATGAACACTGAAGCTTTCTTT
>TRBD2|TRBV4-2|TRBJ2-2|few
CASGLADPTGELFF
TGTGCCAGCGGACTAGCGGATCCCACCGGGGAGCTGTTTTTT
>-|TRBV7-3|TRBJ2-3|-
CASSRDPGTDTQYF
TGTGCCAGTAGCCGCGATCCGGGCACAGATACGCAGTATTTT
>TRBD2|TRBV18|TRBJ2-7|-
CASSPPGTSGSGDEQYF
TGTGCCAGCTCACCACCTGGGACTAGCGGGAGTGGGGACGAGCAGTACTTC
>-|TRBV2|TRBJ2-1|few
CASTSNEANEQFF
TGTGCCAGCACCTCTAATGAGGCGAATGAGCAGTTCTTC
>-|TRBV7-7|TRBJ2-3|-
CASSLDREGTQYF
TGTGCCAGCAGCCTAGACAGGGAGGGTACGCAGTATTTT